The TCR beta chain described here comes from a study of cytomegalovirus exposure and HLA in healthy donors. Both 60 Vbeta primers and 13 Jbeta primers went into the PCR. Sequenced by immunoSEQ multiplex PCR; TCRdb stores in-frame clones only, minus some. This table has roughly 140,000 clones, roughly four fifths appearing once. The CDR3 is 18 residues long. In germline, CDR1 is LGHNA, CDR2 YNFKEQ. V lost 3 bases, J lost 0 bases, and 8 bases stayed unmatched. Broader study findings: What was likely a sequencing artifact was a cluster of highly shared sequence variants. The authors listed around 150 TCR beta chains as cytomegalovirus-associated.

In its sample, this clone was seen once. Its antigen remains unknown. This clonotype was obtained from a man between 18 and 29 years old in good health and CMV-seronegative. The rearrangement links TRBV4-2 to TRBJ2-7, with 13 bases identical to TRBD2. The sample comprised PBMCs. DNA of the CDR3: TGTGCCAGCAGCCATGAACTAGCGGGAGGGCCTGGCTCCTACGAGCAGTACTTC. It translates to CASSHELAGGPGSYEQYF.